The 2 T cell receptor beta chains given below trace back to one sample, sequenced in a study of cytomegalovirus exposure and HLA in healthy donors. The primer mix had 60 Vbeta and 13 Jbeta primers. Produced via immunoSEQ multiplex PCR; TCRdb's table is partial and in-frame only. The data contain 120,000 or so clones, more than 70% of them singletons. What was sequenced was PBMCs. These TCRs come from a woman aged 45-60 years in good health and CMV-seropositive.

The V gene is TRBV10-3, the J gene TRBJ2-5; 9 bases map to TRBD1. Germline trimming cut 0 bases from V and 5 bases from J; bases unmatched to any gene: 7. Germline lookup yields CDR1 ENHRY and CDR2 SYGVKD. This CDR3 is built from 16 residues. CDR3 residues: CAISESRDRERETQYF. CDR3 nucleotide sequence: TGTGCCATCAGTGAGTCCCGGGACAGGGAACGGGAGACCCAGTACTTC.

This clone occurred a few times. The chain links TRBV5-1 to TRBJ2-1; TRBD2 matches 10 bases. The CDR3 is 16 residues long. CDR1 is SGHRS and CDR2 is YFSETQ in the germline V gene. The trim removed 0 bases at V and 7 bases at J, leaving 7 bases unmatched. This chain's CDR3 is CASSLEASGSVNEQFF. The DNA of the CDR3 is TGCGCCAGCAGCTTGGAGGCTAGCGGGAGTGTAAATGAGCAGTTCTTC.